This T cell receptor (beta chain) was recovered during a study of post-analysis software for immune sequencing data. About the research overall: Courses of disease covered relapsing-remitting, secondary progressive and progressive-relapsing multiple sclerosis.

Unique molecular identifiers featured in each of the TCR beta cDNA libraries. TCRdb called the PCR reads again in MiXCR, with one record for every CDR3 protein. This table has around 710,000 distinct CDR3 sequences, around 45% appearing once. Findings of the study overall: F-measure co-clustering was strong for batch-matched samples. Roughly five TRBV segments occurring more often in patients than controls included TRBV5-6, TRBV5-1 and TRBV20-1.

Turning to this clonotype: Its antigen is still unknown.

The CDR3 totals 17 residues. The V gene's germline CDR1 is SGHTA and CDR2 FQGNSA. V lost 2 bases, J lost 11 bases, and 27 bases lay in between. Sequences were obtained from blood. This clonotype was sampled from a girl aged 10 to 17 with multiple sclerosis. This chain uses TRBV7-2 with TRBJ2-5, with D uncertain. For the CDR3, the DNA is TGTGCCAGCAGCTTATTGTCGGTGCGCGACCCCCCTTTTGAGCAGTACTTC. Encoded protein: CASSLLSVRDPPFEQYF.